Below are 11 T cell receptor beta chains sequenced from a single sample in a study of shared T cell receptors in the human thymus. TCRdb's table, derived via immunoSEQ multiplex PCR, lists solely in-frame clones and lacks some. This sample has over 350,000 clones, with about 95% found just once. The sequenced material came from thymocytes. These receptors all stem from a human donor.

This clone came up once. V usage is TRBV14 and J usage is TRBJ2-1, with 8 bases identical to TRBD2. Germline CDR1 reads SGHDN; CDR2 reads FVKESK. After removal of 6 bases from V and 4 bases from J, the junction contained 11 bases not matched to a gene. The length of the CDR3 is 16 residues. The CDR3 is CASSFGAGGPYNEQFF. The CDR3, as DNA: TGTGCCAGCAGTTTCGGGGCGGGAGGCCCTTACAATGAGCAGTTCTTC.

This sequence joins TRBV27 and TRBJ1-3; TRBD1 matches at 7 bases. V shed 4 bases and J 0 bases; nucleotides not matched to a gene: 9. This CDR3 has 17 amino acids. Germline CDR1 and CDR2: MNHEY and SMNVEV (reference sequence). The CDR3 protein is CASSYPPGQFSGNTIYF. The CDR3 DNA is TGTGCCAGCAGTTACCCTCCGGGACAGTTCTCTGGAAACACCATATATTTT.

The chain couples TRBV2 to TRBJ1-1; D remains ambiguous. From germline, CDR1 is SNHLY and CDR2 FYNNEI. Trimming shortened V by 0 bases and J by 4 bases, and 15 bases separated the two germline ends. CDR3 length: 16 amino acids. The CDR3 DNA reads TGTGCCAGCAGTGAAGCGCGGGCCCGGCAGAGCACTGAAGCTTTCTTT. Its translation is CASSEARARQSTEAFF.

J is TRBJ2-7 and V is TRBV28, with D tentatively TRBD2 (6 bases). Germline values: CDR1 MDHEN, CDR2 SYDVKM. This CDR3 has 15 residues. The V end lost 5 bases, the J end lost 5 bases, and 19 bases lay between the germline ends. CDR3: CASSPRRVYMDEQYF. CDR3 DNA: TGTGCCAGCAGTCCCAGGAGGGTTTATATGGACGAGCAGTACTTC.

V usage is TRBV5-1 and J usage is TRBJ1-1; the D gene is possibly TRBD1 (5 bases). V was pared by 0 bases and J by 2 bases, with 14 bases between. The CDR3 runs to 16 residues. Per germline, CDR1 SGHRS and CDR2 YFSETQ. CDR3 protein: CASSLANRDSNTEAFF. The CDR3 DNA follows: TGCGCCAGCAGCTTGGCCAATCGGGACTCAAACACTGAAGCTTTCTTT. Filled out from reference TRBV5-1 and TRBJ1-1, the complete variable domain reads KAGVTQTPRYLIKTRGQQVTLSCSPISGHRSVSWYQQTPGQGLQFLFEYFSETQRNKGNFPGRFSGRQFSNSRSEMNVSTLELGDSALYLCASSLANRDSNTEAFFGQGTRLTVV.

V and J are TRBV7-9 and TRBJ1-3, with 7 bases aligning to TRBD1. V shed 5 bases, J shed 0 bases, and the junction held 7 bases outside the gene matches. The CDR3 runs 16 residues. Germline V gene data show CDR1 as SEHNR and CDR2 as FQNEAQ (reference sequence). CDR3 region: CASSKTGAHSGNTIYF. The CDR3 DNA reads as TGTGCCAGCAGCAAAACAGGGGCCCACTCTGGAAACACCATATATTTT.

The gene calls are TRBV5-4 and TRBJ2-1; possible D gene TRBD2, 6 bases. CDR3 length: 18 amino acids. The V and J ends lost 1 base and 1 base respectively, with 18 bases between them. CDR1 is SGHNT, CDR2 YYREEE, per germline (reference sequence). This CDR3 is CASSLWGVYSGSYNEQFF. The CDR3 DNA sequence: TGTGCCAGCAGCTTGTGGGGGGTTTACAGCGGGTCCTACAATGAGCAGTTCTTC.

The CDR3 nucleotides are TGTGCCAGCAGCCGCTTAGCGGGATCCCCAGATACGCAGTATTTT. Protein sequence: CASSRLAGSPDTQYF. V gene TRBV7-6 combines with J gene TRBJ2-3, with 8 nucleotides matching TRBD2. V lost 5 bases, J lost 4 bases, and 8 bases stayed unmatched. Germline CDR1 and CDR2: SGHVS and FNYEAQ. CDR3 length: 15 residues. The full variable domain, its missing parts supplied by reference TRBV7-6 and TRBJ2-3, is GAGVSQSPRYKVTKRGQDVALRCDPISGHVSLYWYRQALGQGPEFLTYFNYEAQQDKSGLPNDRFSAERPEGSISTLTIQRTEQRDSAMYRCASSRLAGSPDTQYFGPGTRLTVL.

This chain connects TRBV6-5 to TRBJ2-2, with 7 bases aligning to TRBD1. Germline lookup yields CDR1 MNHEY and CDR2 SVGAGI. The CDR3 length is 15 residues. Losses at the gene ends were 6 bases for V and 7 bases for J; bases not matched to a gene: 11. DNA of the CDR3: TGTGCCAGCAGCCCGGGGACAGTTGACCGCGGGGAGCTGTTTTTT. This gives the protein CASSPGTVDRGELFF.

CDR3 residues: CASAGQGPSYEQYF. The CDR3, as DNA: TGTGCCAGTGCGGGACAGGGGCCTTCCTACGAGCAGTACTTC. The chain uses TRBV27 and TRBJ2-7; TRBD1 agrees at 10 bases. CDR1 is MNHEY, CDR2 SMNVEV, per germline (reference sequence). V dropped 9 bases and J dropped 1; count of bases not matched to a gene: 6. CDR3 length equals 14 residues.

This chain joins TRBV11-2 and TRBJ1-3; 7 bases are a match to TRBD1. This CDR3 region has 16 residues. The trim removed 5 bases at V and 4 bases at J, leaving 11 bases unmatched. Germline V gene sequence: CDR1 SGHAT, CDR2 FQNNGV. DNA for the CDR3: TGTGCCAGCAGCCCTCGCAGGGGGGCAGGGGGAAACACCATATATTTT. It is translated as CASSPRRGAGGNTIYF.